What follows is one TCR beta chain and its context. The length of the CDR3 is 16 residues. Germline assignment: CDR1 LNHNV and CDR2 YYDKDF (reference sequence). Trimming took 1 base from V and 0 from J; bases not matched to a gene: 5. These data are taken from a study of OX40 agonist ivuxolimab in advanced cancers. The wider study: The patients got ivuxolimab, which is an agonistic anti-OX40 (CD134) antibody. Cancers in dose escalation were hepatocellular, melanoma, renal cell and head and neck. The study reported partial responses in three patients: one hepatocellular carcinoma, two cutaneous melanoma.

Profiled with immunoSEQ multiplex PCR; TCRdb holds only in-frame clones, not every one. There are fewer than 140,000 clones in the sample; 90% occur only once, and 0.48% lies in the top ten. The receptor was isolated from an adult with an advanced solid tumor such as melanoma, head and neck, liver or kidney cancer. The specimen comprised CD4+ or CD8+ T cells sorted from blood, sampled in a trial of the OX40 agonist ivuxolimab. The chain couples TRBV15 to TRBJ1-2; TRBD1 agrees at 7 bases. The chain's CDR3 is CATSRGGQAANYGYTF. Here the CDR3 DNA reads TGTGCCACCAGCAGAGGAGGACAGGCAGCTAACTATGGCTACACCTTC.